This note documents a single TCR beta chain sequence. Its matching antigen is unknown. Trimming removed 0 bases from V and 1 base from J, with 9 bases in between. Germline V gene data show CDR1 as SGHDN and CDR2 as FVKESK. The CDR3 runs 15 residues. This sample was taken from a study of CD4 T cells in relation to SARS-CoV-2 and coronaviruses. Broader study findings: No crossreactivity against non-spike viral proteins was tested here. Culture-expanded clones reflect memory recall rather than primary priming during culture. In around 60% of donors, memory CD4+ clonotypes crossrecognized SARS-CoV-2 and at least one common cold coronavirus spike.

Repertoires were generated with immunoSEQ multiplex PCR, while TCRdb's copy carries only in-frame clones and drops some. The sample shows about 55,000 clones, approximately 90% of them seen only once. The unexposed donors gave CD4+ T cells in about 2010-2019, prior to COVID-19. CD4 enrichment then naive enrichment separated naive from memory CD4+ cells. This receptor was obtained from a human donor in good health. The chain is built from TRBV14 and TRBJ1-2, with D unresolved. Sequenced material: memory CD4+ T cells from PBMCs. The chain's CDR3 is CASSQDLTSNYGYTF. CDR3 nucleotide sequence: TGTGCCAGCAGCCAAGATCTTACCAGTAACTATGGCTACACCTTC.